This T cell receptor beta chain appears in the sequencing data of a study of T cell repertoires in cytomegalovirus infection. A word on this clonotype: Its antigen is undetermined.

Findings and caveats of the study: Cumulated frequencies of public TCR beta families served to identify carriers of CMV plus the relevant HLA.

TCRdb re-analysed the reads in MiXCR, keeping a single row per CDR3 protein. The sample contains 8,000 or so distinct CDR3 sequences, less than 65% of which appear only once. The V segment lost 3 bases and the J segment 7 bases; nucleotides outside the gene matches: 22. Per germline, CDR1 DFQATT and CDR2 SNEGSKA (reference sequence). The CDR3 sequence is 18 residues long. What was sequenced was PBMCs, sequenced either directly or after in vitro stimulation (not recorded which). The TCR was taken from a human donor in good health (CMV status not recorded). Some clones in this sample may be carry-over from other donors' samples. The V and J genes are TRBV20-1 and TRBJ2-3; 7 bases are a match to TRBD1. The CDR3 nucleotides read TGCAGTGCTAGGAGACTACCATCGACAGGGAGCACCCAGTATACGCAGTATTTT. Protein sequence: CSARRLPSTGSTQYTQYF.